These T cell receptor beta chains were read from a single sample in a study of shared clonotypes between healthy human individuals. Repertoires were generated with immunoSEQ multiplex PCR, while TCRdb's copy carries only in-frame clones and drops some. Among a few million clones listed, just over 90% were seen once. Sequencing used naive CD4+ T cells from PBMCs. Receptor source: a man between 18 and 29 years old in good health. Some clones in this sample may be carry-over from other donors' samples. The CDR3 runs from the conserved cysteine through the conserved F or W. D genes are given only for firm matches. Clone size appears in some rows only: once, few, many, or a class for an expanded clone.

TRBV9	TRBJ1-5	few	TRBD1	CASSPRGDGNQPQHF	TGTGCCAGCAGCCCCAGGGGGGATGGCAATCAGCCCCAGCATTTT
TRBV29-1	TRBJ2-1	.	TRBD2	CSFTSGSYNEQFF	TGCAGCTTCACTAGCGGCTCCTACAATGAGCAGTTCTTC
TRBV5-4	TRBJ2-1	.	TRBD2	CASSFFRGESSYNEQFF	TGTGCCAGCAGCTTTTTTCGGGGGGAAAGCTCCTACAATGAGCAGTTCTTC
TRBV18	TRBJ2-1	.	.	CASSPGSKYNEQFF	TGTGCCAGCTCACCAGGGAGCAAGTACAATGAGCAGTTCTTC
TRBV27	TRBJ1-4	.	.	CASSLVGGTNEKLFF	TGTGCCAGCAGTTTAGTGGGGGGGACTAATGAAAAACTGTTTTTT
TRBV19	TRBJ2-3	.	.	CASSIAPKVVQYF	TGTGCCAGTAGTATAGCCCCAAAGGTGGTGCAGTATTTT
TRBV9	TRBJ2-1	.	.	CASSVSSVSTIGSYNEQFF	TGTGCCAGCAGCGTATCTAGCGTTTCTACTATCGGCTCCTACAATGAGCAGTTCTTC
TRBV28	TRBJ1-5	.	.	CASSQDGTNQPQHF	TGTGCCAGCAGTCAGGACGGAACTAATCAGCCCCAGCATTTT
TRBV5-1	TRBJ2-7	.	TRBD2	CASSFGVAGNEQYF	TGCGCCAGCAGCTTCGGCGTAGCGGGAAACGAGCAGTACTTC
TRBV2	TRBJ2-5	.	.	CASSTSTRVETQYF	TGTGCCAGCAGTACCTCGACAAGGGTAGAGACCCAGTACTTC
TRBV7-8	TRBJ2-6	.	.	CASSLVFGSGANVLTF	TGTGCCAGCAGCTTAGTTTTCGGCTCTGGGGCCAACGTCCTGACTTTC
TRBV25-1	TRBJ1-2	once	.	CASSEFGTNDYTF	TGTGCCAGCAGTGAATTCGGGACGAATGACTACACCTTC
TRBV27	TRBJ2-7	.	.	CASRSRLGQLEQYF	TGTGCCAGCAGAAGTAGACTCGGACAACTCGAGCAGTACTTC
TRBV7-9	TRBJ1-1	.	.	CASSRAQGAAEAFF	TGTGCCAGCAGCAGAGCCCAGGGAGCAGCTGAAGCTTTCTTT
TRBV18	TRBJ1-1	.	.	CASSLYQNEGGTEAFF	TGTGCCAGCTCACTATACCAGAACGAGGGGGGAACTGAAGCTTTCTTT
TRBV4-2	TRBJ2-5	.	TRBD2	CASSHAGTSGGYGQETQYF	TGTGCCAGCAGCCATGCCGGGACTAGCGGCGGTTATGGCCAAGAGACCCAGTACTTC
TRBV7-9	TRBJ1-1	.	.	CASSYLRREDEAFF	TGTGCCAGCAGCTACCTTCGCAGGGAGGATGAAGCTTTCTTT
TRBV2	TRBJ2-7	.	TRBD1	CASKRQGVYEQYF	TGTGCCAGCAAAAGACAGGGGGTCTACGAGCAGTACTTC
TRBV7-9	TRBJ1-4	.	.	CASSSHEKLFF	TGTGCCAGCAGCTCCCATGAAAAACTGTTTTTT
TRBV19	TRBJ2-7	.	TRBD1	CASSIIGTGVSYEQYF	TGTGCCAGTAGTATAATCGGGACAGGGGTCTCCTACGAGCAGTACTTC
TRBV11-2	TRBJ2-2	.	.	CASSFGITGELFF	TGTGCCAGCAGCTTTGGAATAACCGGGGAGCTGTTTTTT
TRBV5-1	TRBJ1-2	.	TRBD1	CASSSRTGGDFNYGYTF	TGCGCCAGCAGCTCCCGGACAGGGGGCGATTTTAACTATGGCTACACCTTC
TRBV28	TRBJ2-3	.	.	CASSLVGRVGDTQYF	TGTGCCAGCAGTTTAGTGGGCCGGGTCGGAGATACGCAGTATTTT
TRBV6-5	TRBJ2-7	.	TRBD1	CASRRGQGLYEQYF	TGTGCCAGCAGACGAGGACAGGGGCTCTACGAGCAGTACTTC
TRBV25-1	TRBJ2-7	once	.	CASSKTGAYEQYF	TGTGCCAGCAGTAAGACAGGCGCCTACGAGCAGTACTTC
TRBV19	TRBJ2-3	.	.	CASTSWREGSPAAPTDTQYF	TGTGCCAGTACCTCCTGGAGGGAAGGGAGTCCGGCCGCACCCACAGATACGCAGTATTTT
TRBV2	TRBJ2-1	.	TRBD2	CASSELAGSREQFF	TGTGCCAGCAGTGAACTAGCGGGTTCCCGTGAGCAGTTCTTC
TRBV28	TRBJ2-7	.	.	CASTAGTSYEQYF	TGTGCCAGCACCGCGGGGACATCCTACGAGCAGTACTTC
TRBV29-1	TRBJ2-2	.	.	CSVEDPRGGELFF	TGCAGCGTTGAAGACCCCCGCGGGGGGGAGCTGTTTTTT
TRBV7-2	TRBJ2-1	once	TRBD2	CASSATSGAYNEQFF	TGTGCCAGCAGCGCTACTAGCGGAGCTTACAATGAGCAGTTCTTC
TRBV6-5	TRBJ2-2	.	.	CASSHGQYTGELFF	TGTGCCAGCAGTCACGGACAGTACACCGGGGAGCTGTTTTTT
TRBV6-4	TRBJ2-7	.	TRBD1	CASSADRWSYEQYF	TGTGCCAGCAGTGCGGACAGGTGGTCCTACGAGCAGTACTTC
TRBV27	TRBJ2-3	.	.	CASSGYTDTQYF	TGTGCCAGCAGTGGTTACACAGATACGCAGTATTTT
TRBV2	TRBJ2-7	.	TRBD2	CASSEGLARSGGSMVLAYEQYF	TGTGCCAGCAGTGAAGGACTAGCCCGGAGTGGTGGGAGTATGGTCCTGGCCTACGAGCAGTACTTC
TRBV6-6	TRBJ2-5	.	.	CASSLKFQETQYF	TGTGCCAGCAGTCTTAAATTCCAAGAGACCCAGTACTTC
TRBV7-2	TRBJ2-5	.	TRBD2	CASSTGLAGGEETQYF	TGTGCCAGCAGCACGGGACTAGCGGGAGGAGAAGAGACCCAGTACTTC
TRBV11-2	TRBJ2-7	.	.	CASSLGSYYEQYF	TGTGCCAGCAGCTTAGGCTCCTATTACGAGCAGTACTTC
TRBV5-5	TRBJ2-3	.	.	CASSSNAGPLSTDTQYF	TGTGCCAGCAGCAGCAATGCCGGACCGCTCAGCACAGATACGCAGTATTTT
TRBV5-5	TRBJ1-1	.	.	CASSLVWGGTEAFF	TGTGCCAGCAGCTTGGTCTGGGGCGGCACTGAAGCTTTCTTT
TRBV4-1	TRBJ2-2	.	.	CASRPNTGELFF	TGCGCCAGCAGACCGAACACCGGGGAGCTGTTTTTT
TRBV28	TRBJ2-3	.	.	CASSSDTGEVDTQYF	TGTGCCAGCAGTTCTGACACAGGGGAGGTGGATACGCAGTATTTT
TRBV27	TRBJ2-7	once	.	CASSLGGRRYEQYF	TGTGCCAGCAGTTTAGGAGGGCGTCGATACGAGCAGTACTTC
TRBV18	TRBJ1-2	once	.	CASSLSRDAGRKGYTF	TGTGCCAGCTCACTCAGCCGGGACGCCGGGAGAAAGGGCTACACCTTC
TRBV10-3	TRBJ2-1	.	TRBD2	CASTLAGADNEQFF	TGTGCCAGCACACTAGCGGGAGCTGACAATGAGCAGTTCTTC
TRBV7-2	TRBJ2-7	.	.	CASSPHNYEQYF	TGTGCCAGCAGCCCACATAACTACGAGCAGTACTTC
TRBV27	TRBJ2-7	.	.	CASAPSSYEQYF	TGTGCCAGCGCACCCAGCTCCTACGAGCAGTACTTC
TRBV7-7	TRBJ2-7	.	TRBD2	CASSPSGTSYEQYF	TGTGCCAGCAGCCCGTCCGGGACTAGCTACGAGCAGTACTTC
TRBV5-1	TRBJ2-7	.	.	CASSLVREPYEQYF	TGCGCCAGCAGCTTGGTAAGGGAACCGTACGAGCAGTACTTC
TRBV6-5	TRBJ2-3	.	.	CASSASTDTQYF	TGTGCCAGCAGTGCTAGCACAGATACGCAGTATTTT
TRBV5-1	TRBJ2-1	.	.	CASTTPGLGEQFF	TGCGCCAGCACCACTCCGGGGTTAGGTGAGCAGTTCTTC
TRBV5-1	TRBJ2-7	few	TRBD2	CASSGTSGTYEQYF	TGCGCCAGCAGCGGGACTAGCGGGACCTACGAGCAGTACTTC
TRBV4-1	TRBJ1-1	.	.	CASSQVVSTEAFF	TGCGCCAGCAGCCAAGTGGTCAGCACTGAAGCTTTCTTT